The rows below give T cell receptor beta chains drawn from one sample of a study of monozygotic twins with inflammatory bowel disease. Following a re-call of the 5' RACE reads, TCRdb has one entry per CDR3 protein and lacks DNA. Listed are roughly 120,000 distinct CDR3 sequences; 12% falls within the top ten. The sequenced sample consisted of blood. The receptor source for this set is a human donor with ulcerative colitis or Crohn's disease, or a healthy co-twin of an affected twin (not recorded which). CDR3s include the opening cysteine and the closing phenylalanine or tryptophan.

J gene | V gene | CDR3 protein
TRBJ2-1 | TRBV29-1 | CSVDSGRAYNEQFF
TRBJ2-1 | TRBV19 | CASSSFPDRDQQFF
TRBJ1-2 | TRBV7-9 | CASSHWEGGYTF
TRBJ2-3 | TRBV2 | CASIYTTADTQYF
TRBJ2-1 | TRBV29-1 | CSVDEIRSSYNEQFF
TRBJ1-1 | TRBV20-1 | CSAAQGTNTEAFF
TRBJ2-7 | TRBV5-1 | CASSAGTVYEQYF
TRBJ2-5 | TRBV12-3/TRBV12-4 | CASSLEGVGTQYF
TRBJ2-7 | TRBV6-4 | CASSGLKGLGRSLYRLTDEQYF
TRBJ2-3 | TRBV7-2 | CASSLAPPSSTDTQYF
TRBJ1-2 | TRBV7-9 | CASSLEGRYTF
TRBJ2-3 | TRBV11-2 | CASSFSLPGTDRTDTQYF
TRBJ2-1 | TRBV11-1 | CASSLAGTSGGPSYNEQFF
TRBJ2-7 | TRBV10-3 | CAISGRGTSGNEQYF
TRBJ2-7 | TRBV18 | CASSIRQGSYEQYF
TRBJ2-7 | TRBV3-1 | CASSQQDTYEQYF